This TCR beta chain came from a study of CD8 T cells in Susac syndrome. The study sequenced TCR beta in blood CD8+ and CD4+ T cells. Stable or active relapsing-remitting multiple sclerosis, untreated and meeting revised McDonald criteria, defined the controls. After extraction with the RNeasy kit, about 0.45 to 1 ug of the RNA was reverse transcribed using random hexamers. It was immunoSEQ multiplex PCR that amplified TCR beta CDR3 across 54 Vbeta and 13 Jbeta. TCRdb used MiXCR to reprocess the immunoSEQ multiplex PCR reads, holding one entry per CDR3 protein. This sample has 300,000 to 350,000 distinct CDR3 sequences; around 90% occur once, and the top ten carry roughly 0.064%. Germline V gene data show CDR1 as SGHTA and CDR2 as FQGNSA. With V trimmed by 4 bases and J by 1 base, 7 bases remained unmatched. The CDR3 has 16 residues.

The sample consisted of CD4+ T cells from PBMCs. This clonotype originated in a human donor with multiple sclerosis. This sequence joins TRBV7-2 and TRBJ2-3; 8 nucleotides align to TRBD2. CDR3 residues: CASSSQGLGGTDTQYF. The CDR3 DNA reads as TGTGCCAGCAGCTCCCAGGGACTAGGGGGCACAGATACGCAGTATTTT.